Described below is a single T cell receptor beta chain sequence and its context. CDR3 size: 14 residues. Trimming shortened V by 0 bases and J by 0 bases, and 6 bases separated the two germline ends. Germline lookup yields CDR1 SGHKS and CDR2 YYEKEE (reference sequence). Generated by immunoSEQ multiplex PCR, the TCRdb table keeps only in-frame clones and is missing some. Among roughly 100,000 clones listed, 70% to 85% were seen once. These data come from a study of blood T cell repertoires in COVID-19. The receptor's source is a woman of 80 years or more with active or convalescent COVID-19. The chain has TRBV5-5 and TRBJ1-1; no clear D gene. Sequences were obtained from peripheral blood. The CDR3 spells CASSLAQMNTEAFF. In DNA, the CDR3 is TGTGCCAGCAGCTTGGCGCAGATGAACACTGAAGCTTTCTTT.